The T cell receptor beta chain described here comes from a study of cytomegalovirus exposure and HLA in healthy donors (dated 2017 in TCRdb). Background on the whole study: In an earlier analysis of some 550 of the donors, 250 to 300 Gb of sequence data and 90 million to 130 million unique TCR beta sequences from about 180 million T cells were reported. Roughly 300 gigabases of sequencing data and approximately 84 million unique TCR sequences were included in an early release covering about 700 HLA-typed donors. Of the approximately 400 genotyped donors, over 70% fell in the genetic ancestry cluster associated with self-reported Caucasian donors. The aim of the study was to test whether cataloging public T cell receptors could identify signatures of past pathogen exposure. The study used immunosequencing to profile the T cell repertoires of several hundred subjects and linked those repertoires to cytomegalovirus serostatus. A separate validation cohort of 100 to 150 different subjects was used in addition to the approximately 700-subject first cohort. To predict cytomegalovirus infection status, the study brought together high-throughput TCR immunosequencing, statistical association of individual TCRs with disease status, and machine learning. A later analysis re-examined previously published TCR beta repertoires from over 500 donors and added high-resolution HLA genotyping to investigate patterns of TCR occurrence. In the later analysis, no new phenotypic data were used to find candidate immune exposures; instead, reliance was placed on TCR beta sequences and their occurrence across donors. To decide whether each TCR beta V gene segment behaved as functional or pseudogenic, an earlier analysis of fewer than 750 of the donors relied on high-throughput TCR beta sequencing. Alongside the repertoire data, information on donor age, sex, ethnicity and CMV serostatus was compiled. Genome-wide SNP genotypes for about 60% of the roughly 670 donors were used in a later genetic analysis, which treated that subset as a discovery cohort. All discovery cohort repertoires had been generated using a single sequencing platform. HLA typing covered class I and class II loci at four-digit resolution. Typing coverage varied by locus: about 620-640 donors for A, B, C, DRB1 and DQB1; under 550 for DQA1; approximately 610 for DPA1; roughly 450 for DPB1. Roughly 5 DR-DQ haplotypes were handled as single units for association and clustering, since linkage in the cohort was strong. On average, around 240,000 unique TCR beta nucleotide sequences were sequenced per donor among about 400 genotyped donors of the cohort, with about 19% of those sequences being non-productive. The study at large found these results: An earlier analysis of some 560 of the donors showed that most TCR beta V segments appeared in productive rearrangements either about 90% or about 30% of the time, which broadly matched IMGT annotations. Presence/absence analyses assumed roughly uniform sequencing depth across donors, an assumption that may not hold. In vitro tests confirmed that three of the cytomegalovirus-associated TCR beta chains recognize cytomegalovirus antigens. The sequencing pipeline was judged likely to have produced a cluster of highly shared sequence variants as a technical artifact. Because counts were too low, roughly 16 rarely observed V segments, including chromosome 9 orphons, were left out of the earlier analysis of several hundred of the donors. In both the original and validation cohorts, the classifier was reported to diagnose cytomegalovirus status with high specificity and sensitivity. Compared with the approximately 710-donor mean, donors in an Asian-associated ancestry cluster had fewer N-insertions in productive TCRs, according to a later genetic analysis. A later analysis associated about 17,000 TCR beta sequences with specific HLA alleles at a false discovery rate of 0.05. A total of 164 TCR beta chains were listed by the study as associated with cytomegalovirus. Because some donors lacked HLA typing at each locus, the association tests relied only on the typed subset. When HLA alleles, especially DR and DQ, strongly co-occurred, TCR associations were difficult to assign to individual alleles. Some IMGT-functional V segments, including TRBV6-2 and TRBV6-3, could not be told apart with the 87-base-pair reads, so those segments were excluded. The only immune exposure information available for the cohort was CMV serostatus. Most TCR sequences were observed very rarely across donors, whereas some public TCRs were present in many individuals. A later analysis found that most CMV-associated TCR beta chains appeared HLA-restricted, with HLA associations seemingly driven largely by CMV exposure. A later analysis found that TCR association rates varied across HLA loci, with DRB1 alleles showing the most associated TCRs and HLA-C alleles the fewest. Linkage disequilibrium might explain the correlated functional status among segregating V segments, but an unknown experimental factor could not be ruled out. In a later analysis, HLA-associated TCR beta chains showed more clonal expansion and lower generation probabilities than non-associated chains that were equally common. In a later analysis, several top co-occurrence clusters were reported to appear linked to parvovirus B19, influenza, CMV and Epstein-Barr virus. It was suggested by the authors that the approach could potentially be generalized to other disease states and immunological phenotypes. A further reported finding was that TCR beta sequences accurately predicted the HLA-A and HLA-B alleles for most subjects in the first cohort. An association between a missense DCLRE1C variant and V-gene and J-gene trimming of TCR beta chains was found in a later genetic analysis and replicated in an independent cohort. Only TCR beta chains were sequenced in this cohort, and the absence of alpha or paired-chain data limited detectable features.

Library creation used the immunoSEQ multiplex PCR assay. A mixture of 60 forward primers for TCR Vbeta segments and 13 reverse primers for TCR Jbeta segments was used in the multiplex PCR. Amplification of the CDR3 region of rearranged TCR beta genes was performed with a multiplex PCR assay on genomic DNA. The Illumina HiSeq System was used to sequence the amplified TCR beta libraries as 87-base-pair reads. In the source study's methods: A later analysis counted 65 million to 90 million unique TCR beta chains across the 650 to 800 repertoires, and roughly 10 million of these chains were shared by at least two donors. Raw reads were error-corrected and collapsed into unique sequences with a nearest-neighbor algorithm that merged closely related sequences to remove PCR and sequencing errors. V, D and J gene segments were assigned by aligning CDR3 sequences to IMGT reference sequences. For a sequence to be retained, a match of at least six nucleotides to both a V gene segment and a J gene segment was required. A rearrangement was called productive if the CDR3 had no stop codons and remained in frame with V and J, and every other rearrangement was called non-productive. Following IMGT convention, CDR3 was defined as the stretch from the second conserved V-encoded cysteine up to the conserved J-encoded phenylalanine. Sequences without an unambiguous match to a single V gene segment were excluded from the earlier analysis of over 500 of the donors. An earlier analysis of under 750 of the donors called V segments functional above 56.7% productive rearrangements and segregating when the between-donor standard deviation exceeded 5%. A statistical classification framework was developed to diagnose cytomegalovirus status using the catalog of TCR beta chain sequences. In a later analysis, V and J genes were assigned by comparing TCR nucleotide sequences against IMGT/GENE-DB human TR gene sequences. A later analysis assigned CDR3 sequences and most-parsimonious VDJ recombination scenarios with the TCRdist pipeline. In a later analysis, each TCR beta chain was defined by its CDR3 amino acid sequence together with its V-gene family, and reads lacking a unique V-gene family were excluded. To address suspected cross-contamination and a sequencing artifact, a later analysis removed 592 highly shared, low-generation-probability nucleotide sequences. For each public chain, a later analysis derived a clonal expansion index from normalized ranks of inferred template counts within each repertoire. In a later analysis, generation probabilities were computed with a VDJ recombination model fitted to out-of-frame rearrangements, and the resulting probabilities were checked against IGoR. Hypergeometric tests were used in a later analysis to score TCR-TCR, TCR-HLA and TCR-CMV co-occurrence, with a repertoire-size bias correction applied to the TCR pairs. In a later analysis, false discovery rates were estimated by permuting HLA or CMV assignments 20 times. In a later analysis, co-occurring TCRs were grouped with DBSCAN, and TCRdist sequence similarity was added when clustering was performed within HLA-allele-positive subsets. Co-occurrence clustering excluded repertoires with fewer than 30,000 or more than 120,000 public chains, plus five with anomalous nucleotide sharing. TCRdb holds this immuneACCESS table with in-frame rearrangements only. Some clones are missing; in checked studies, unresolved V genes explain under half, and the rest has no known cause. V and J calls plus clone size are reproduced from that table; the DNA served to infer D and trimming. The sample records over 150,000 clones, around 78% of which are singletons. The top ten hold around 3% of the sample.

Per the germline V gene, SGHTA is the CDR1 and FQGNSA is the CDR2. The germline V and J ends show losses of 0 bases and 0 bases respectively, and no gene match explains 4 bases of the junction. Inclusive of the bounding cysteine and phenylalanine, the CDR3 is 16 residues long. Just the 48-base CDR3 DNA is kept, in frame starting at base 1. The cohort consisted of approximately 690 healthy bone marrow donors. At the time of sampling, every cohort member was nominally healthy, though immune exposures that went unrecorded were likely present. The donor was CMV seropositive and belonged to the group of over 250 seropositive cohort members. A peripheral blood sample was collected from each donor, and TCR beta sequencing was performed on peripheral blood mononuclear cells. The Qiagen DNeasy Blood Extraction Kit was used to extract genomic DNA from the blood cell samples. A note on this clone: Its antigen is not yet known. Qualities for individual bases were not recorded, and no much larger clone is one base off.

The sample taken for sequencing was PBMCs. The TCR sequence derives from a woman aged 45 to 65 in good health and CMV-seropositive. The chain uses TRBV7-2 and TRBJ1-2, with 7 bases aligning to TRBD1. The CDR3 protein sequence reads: CASSLATDRANYGYTF. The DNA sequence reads TGTGCCAGCAGCTTAGCGACCGACAGGGCTAACTATGGCTACACCTTC.